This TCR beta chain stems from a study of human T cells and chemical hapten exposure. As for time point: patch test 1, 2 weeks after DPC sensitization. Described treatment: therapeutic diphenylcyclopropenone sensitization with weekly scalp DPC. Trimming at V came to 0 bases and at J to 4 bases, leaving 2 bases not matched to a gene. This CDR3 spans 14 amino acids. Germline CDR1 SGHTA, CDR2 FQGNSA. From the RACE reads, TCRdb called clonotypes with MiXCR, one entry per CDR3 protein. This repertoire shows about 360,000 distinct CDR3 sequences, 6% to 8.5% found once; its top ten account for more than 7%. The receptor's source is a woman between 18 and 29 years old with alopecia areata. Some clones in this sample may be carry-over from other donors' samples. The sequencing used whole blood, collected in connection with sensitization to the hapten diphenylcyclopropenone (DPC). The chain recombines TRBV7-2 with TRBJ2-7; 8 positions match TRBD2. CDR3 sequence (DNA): TGTGCCAGCAGCTTAGCTAGCGGGGATTACGAGCAGTACTTC. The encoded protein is CASSLASGDYEQYF.